This TCR beta chain was captured in a study of identical twins listed by TCRdb under 2016. Background on the whole study: TCR alpha and beta repertoires from monozygotic twins, unrelated adults of various ages and cord blood were deep-sequenced to test whether fetal clonotypes persist. Replicate twin experiments were performed at different times using different library preparation protocols to rule out contamination. Findings and caveats that apply to the study as a whole: Recombination models systematically underestimated out-of-frame TCR alpha sharing in monozygotic twins but agreed with sharing between unrelated individuals. Excess twin sharing in beta out-of-frame sequences was weaker because fewer shared sequences lowered the signal-to-noise ratio. Because the same donors could not be followed over many years, conclusions were based on cross-sectional statistical analysis. Out-of-frame TCR alpha sequences shared between twins showed an excess of low generation-probability sequences compared with coincidental sharing between unrelated individuals. Abundant cord blood beta clonotypes had fewer insertions, young adult naive repertoires showed a similar but weaker trend, and memory repertoires showed no such trend. Zero-insertion analyses could be partly confounded by invariant T cells such as MAIT and iNKT, although diverse VJ usage argued against such confounding for most clonotypes.

Libraries were constructed by 5' RACE. Instrument on record: Illumina HiSeq 2000. Template switching added a universal primer binding site, and the final cDNA carried a unique molecular identifier that allowed TCR cDNA molecules to be counted accurately. Specific primers in the conserved constant-segment region were used to synthesize first-strand cDNA for the TCR alpha and beta chains. To control for contamination, each cDNA library was double barcoded with a SMART-Mk sample barcode plus Illumina barcodes. TruSeq adapter sequences, together with Illumina sample barcodes, were added in two successive PCR steps. TCR alpha and beta cDNA libraries were sequenced on the Illumina HiSeq platform with custom primers. For the original study's pipeline: MiGEC was used to process raw reads and extract unique molecular identifiers, and MiXCR was used to find CDR3 positions. For each individual, recombination models were inferred using an EM algorithm with the repgenHMM and IGoR tools. The tcR package in R was used for shared clonotype analysis, with sharing normalized by the product of cloneset sizes. To study raw recombination free of thymic and clonal selection effects, out-of-frame nonproductive sequences were analyzed. The public sequencing data were trimmed at Q25 with fastp and processed into clonotypes with MiXCR by TCRdb, which kept only in-frame beta chains. One record per CDR3 amino acid sequence lists the most common genes and DNA. TCRdb's processing, not the study's, gives the V and J calls here. Here the sample has about 520,000 distinct CDR3 sequences; under 25% occur a single time. The ten largest account for about 0.99% of the sample.

All donors were healthy Caucasians. Three pairs of female monozygotic twins, all aged about 18 to 29 years, were included in the twin cohort. Positive isolation kits from Invitrogen were used to isolate CD4+ and CD8+ T cell populations. As regards this clonotype: Its cognate antigen has yet to be identified. No base-level quality is on record; no much larger clone is a single base apart.

V and J are trimmed by 5 bases and 1 base, and the gene matches miss 4 bases of the junction. Counted from cysteine to phenylalanine, this CDR3 has 15 amino acids. CDR3 DNA is the only sequence kept; it has 45 bases, read in frame from the first base. CDR1 is given as DFQATT and CDR2 as SNEGSKA, both from the germline V gene (reference sequence). These data are also associated with another study on T cells expressing NK-cell markers. As the second publication notes: Three sorted T-cell subsets (CD3+CD56+NKG2C+, CD3+CD56+NKG2C- and CD3+CD56-NKG2C+) from fewer than 10 donors had their TCR beta-chain repertoires profiled. Among the eight sequenced donors, seven were HCMV-seropositive and one was HCMV-seronegative. To restrict sorting to alphabetaTCR-expressing T cells, an anti-gammadeltaTCR antibody was added in several experiments. In over five donors, the dominant CD3+CD56+NKG2C+ clonotypes were found to rank among the top 10 CD8+ clonotypes and to make up about 1.0-7.5% of CD8+ T cells. Those dominant clonotypes were again the most abundant among CD3+CD56-NKG2C+ cells in a few donors, at about 28.3-65%. Whether the expanded NKG2C-expressing T cell clones were specific for HCMV antigens was left unclear. All eight donors whose samples were sequenced were randomly selected healthy volunteers, three of them men and five women. A commercial ELISA kit detecting HCMV-specific IgG in serum was used to determine HCMV serostatus. MIGEC was used to demultiplex reads and group the reads by UMI, and MiTCR was used to assemble and quantify clonotypes. To exclude erroneous sequences, any TCR cDNA sequence not supported by at least two reads was discarded. The tcR package was used for downstream repertoire analysis, and clonotypes were matched between fractions using CDR3 nucleotide sequence together with V segment. Antigen specificity was annotated against VDJdb with VDJmatch, allowing one amino acid substitution in CDR3.

Sequencing was done on a sample of CD4+ T cells sorted from blood. The source is a young woman in good health. The V gene is TRBV20-1 and the J gene is TRBJ2-3; the junction holds 12 bases that match TRBD2. The DNA sequence is TGCAGTGCTTACCTAGCGGGAGGGCGCACAGATACGCAGTATTTT. This gives the protein CSAYLAGGRTDTQYF.